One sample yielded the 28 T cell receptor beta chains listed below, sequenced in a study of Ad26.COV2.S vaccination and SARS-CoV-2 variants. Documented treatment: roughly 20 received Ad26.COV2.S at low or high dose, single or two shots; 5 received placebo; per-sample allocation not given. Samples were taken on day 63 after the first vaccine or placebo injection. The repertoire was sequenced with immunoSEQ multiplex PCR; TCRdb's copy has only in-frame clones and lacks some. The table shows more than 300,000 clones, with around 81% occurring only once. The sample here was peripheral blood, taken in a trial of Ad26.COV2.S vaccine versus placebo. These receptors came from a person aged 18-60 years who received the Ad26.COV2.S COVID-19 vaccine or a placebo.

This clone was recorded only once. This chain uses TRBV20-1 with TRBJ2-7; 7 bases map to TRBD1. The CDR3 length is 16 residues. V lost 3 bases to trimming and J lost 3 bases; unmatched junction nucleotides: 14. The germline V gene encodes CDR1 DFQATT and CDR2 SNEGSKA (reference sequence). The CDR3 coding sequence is TGCAGTGCTAGTTCCTTTTTGGGCAGGGGGTACTACGAGCAGTACTTC. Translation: CSASSFLGRGYYEQYF.

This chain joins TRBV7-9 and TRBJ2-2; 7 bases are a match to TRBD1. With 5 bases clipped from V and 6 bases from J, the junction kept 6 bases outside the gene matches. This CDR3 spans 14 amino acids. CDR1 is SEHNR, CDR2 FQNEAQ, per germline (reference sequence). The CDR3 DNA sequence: TGTGCCAGCAGCAGAGACAGGGCCGCCGGGGAGCTGTTTTTT. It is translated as CASSRDRAAGELFF.

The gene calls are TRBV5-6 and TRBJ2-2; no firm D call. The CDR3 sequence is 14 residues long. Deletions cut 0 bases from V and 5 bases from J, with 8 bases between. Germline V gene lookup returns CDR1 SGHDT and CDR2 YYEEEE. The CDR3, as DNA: TGTGCCAGCAGCTTGGCCGCTGGGACCGGGGAGCTGTTTTTT. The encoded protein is CASSLAAGTGELFF.

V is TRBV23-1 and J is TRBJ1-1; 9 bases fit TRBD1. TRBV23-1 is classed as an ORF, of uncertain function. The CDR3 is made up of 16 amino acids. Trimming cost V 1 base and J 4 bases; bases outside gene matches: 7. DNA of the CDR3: TGCGCCAGCAGTCAATGGGGACAGGGATTTATCACTGAAGCTTTCTTT. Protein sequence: CASSQWGQGFITEAFF.

The CDR3 reads CASSLTSGNTEAFF. The CDR3 nucleotides read TGCGCCAGCAGCCTTACCAGTGGTAACACTGAAGCTTTCTTT. The chain combines TRBV5-1 with TRBJ1-1; D unresolved. The CDR3 has 14 residues. Trimming took 4 bases from V and 2 from J, leaving 12 bases between them. Germline V gives CDR1 SGHRS, CDR2 YFSETQ.

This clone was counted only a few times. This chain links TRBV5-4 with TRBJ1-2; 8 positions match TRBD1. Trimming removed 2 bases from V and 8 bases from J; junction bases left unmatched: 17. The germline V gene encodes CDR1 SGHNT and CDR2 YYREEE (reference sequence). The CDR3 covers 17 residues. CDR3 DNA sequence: TGTGCCAGCAGCTTCCCTAACAGAGGGACAGGCCGAGGGGGCTACACCTTC. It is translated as CASSFPNRGTGRGGYTF.

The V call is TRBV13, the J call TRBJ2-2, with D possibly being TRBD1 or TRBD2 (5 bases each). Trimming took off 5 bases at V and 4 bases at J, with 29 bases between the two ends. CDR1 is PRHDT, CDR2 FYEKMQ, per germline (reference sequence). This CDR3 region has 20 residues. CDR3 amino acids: CASSAGTYFNTQRFTGELFF. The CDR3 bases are TGTGCCAGCAGCGCAGGGACCTACTTTAATACCCAGAGATTCACCGGGGAGCTGTTTTTT. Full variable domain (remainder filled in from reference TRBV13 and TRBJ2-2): AAGVIQSPRHLIKEKRETATLKCYPIPRHDTVYWYQQGPGQDPQFLISFYEKMQSDKGSIPDRFSAQQFSDYHSELNMSSLELGDSALYFCASSAGTYFNTQRFTGELFFGEGSRLTVL.

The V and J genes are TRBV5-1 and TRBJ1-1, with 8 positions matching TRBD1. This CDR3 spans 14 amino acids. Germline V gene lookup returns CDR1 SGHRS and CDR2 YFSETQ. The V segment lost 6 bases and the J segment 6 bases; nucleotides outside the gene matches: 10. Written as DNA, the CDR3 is TGCGCCAGCAATCCCGGGACAGGTGTAGCTGAAGCTTTCTTT. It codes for CASNPGTGVAEAFF.

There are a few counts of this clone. The CDR3 reads CASSAVAGAYNEQFF. The CDR3 DNA follows: TGTGCCAGCAGTGCGGTAGCGGGCGCCTACAATGAGCAGTTCTTC. The chain has TRBV6-4 and TRBJ2-1, with 7 positions matching TRBD2. Losses at the gene ends were 4 bases for V and 2 bases for J; bases not matched to a gene: 5. The CDR3 has 15 residues. The germline V gene has CDR1 MRHNA and CDR2 SNTAGT.

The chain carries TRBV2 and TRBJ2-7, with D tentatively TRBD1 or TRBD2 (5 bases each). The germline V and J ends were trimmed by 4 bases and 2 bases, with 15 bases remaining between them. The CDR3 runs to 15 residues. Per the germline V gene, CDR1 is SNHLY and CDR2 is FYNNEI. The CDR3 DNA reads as TGTGCCAGCAGTGGAGCGTTCAGGGACCCCTACGAGCAGTACTTC. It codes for CASSGAFRDPYEQYF.

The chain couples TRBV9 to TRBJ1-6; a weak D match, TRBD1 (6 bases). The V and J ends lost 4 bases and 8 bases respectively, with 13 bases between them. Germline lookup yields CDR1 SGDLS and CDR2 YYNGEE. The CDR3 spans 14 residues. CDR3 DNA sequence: TGTGCCAGCAGCTACAGGGTGGAGGATTCACCCCTCCACTTT. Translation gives CASSYRVEDSPLHF.

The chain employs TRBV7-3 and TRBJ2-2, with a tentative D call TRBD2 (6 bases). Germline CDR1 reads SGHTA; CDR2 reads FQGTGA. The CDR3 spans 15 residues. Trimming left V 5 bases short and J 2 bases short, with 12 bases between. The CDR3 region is CASSPTGGNTGELFF. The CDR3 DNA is TGTGCCAGCAGCCCCACCGGGGGAAACACCGGGGAGCTGTTTTTT.

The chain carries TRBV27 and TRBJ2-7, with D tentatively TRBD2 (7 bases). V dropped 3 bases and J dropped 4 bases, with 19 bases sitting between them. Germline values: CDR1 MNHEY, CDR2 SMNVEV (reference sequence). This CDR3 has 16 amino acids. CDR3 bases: TGTGCCAGCAGTTTCAGCGGATGGGGGGGCCCATACGAGCAGTACTTC. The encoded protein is CASSFSGWGGPYEQYF.

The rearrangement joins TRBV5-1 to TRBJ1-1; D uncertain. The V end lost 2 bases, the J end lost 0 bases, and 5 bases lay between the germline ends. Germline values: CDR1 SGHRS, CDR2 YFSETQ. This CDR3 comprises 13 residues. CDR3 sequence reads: CASSLTVNTEAFF. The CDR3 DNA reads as TGCGCCAGCAGCTTAACAGTGAACACTGAAGCTTTCTTT. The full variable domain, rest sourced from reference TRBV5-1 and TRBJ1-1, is KAGVTQTPRYLIKTRGQQVTLSCSPISGHRSVSWYQQTPGQGLQFLFEYFSETQRNKGNFPGRFSGRQFSNSRSEMNVSTLELGDSALYLCASSLTVNTEAFFGQGTRLTVV.

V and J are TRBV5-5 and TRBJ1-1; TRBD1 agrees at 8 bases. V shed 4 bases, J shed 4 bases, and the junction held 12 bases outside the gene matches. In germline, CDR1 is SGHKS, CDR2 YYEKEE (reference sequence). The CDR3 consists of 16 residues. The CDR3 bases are TGTGCCAGCAGCCTCGGGCAGGGGGCATTCGTCACTGAAGCTTTCTTT. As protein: CASSLGQGAFVTEAFF.

CDR3 amino acids: CASSLITGNTEAFF. In DNA form, the CDR3 reads TGTGCCAGCAGTTTAATTACCGGGAACACTGAAGCTTTCTTT. This rearrangement joins TRBV28 to TRBJ1-1; the D is unclear. Trimming cost V 2 bases and J 1 base, with 8 bases left between them. This CDR3 contains 14 residues. Germline assignment: CDR1 MDHEN and CDR2 SYDVKM.

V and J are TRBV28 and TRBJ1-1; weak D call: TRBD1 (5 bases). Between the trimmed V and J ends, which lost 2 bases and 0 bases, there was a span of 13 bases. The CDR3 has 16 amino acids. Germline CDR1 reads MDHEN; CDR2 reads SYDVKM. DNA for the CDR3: TGTGCCAGCAGTTTAACAGGACCTTACATGAACACTGAAGCTTTCTTT. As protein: CASSLTGPYMNTEAFF.

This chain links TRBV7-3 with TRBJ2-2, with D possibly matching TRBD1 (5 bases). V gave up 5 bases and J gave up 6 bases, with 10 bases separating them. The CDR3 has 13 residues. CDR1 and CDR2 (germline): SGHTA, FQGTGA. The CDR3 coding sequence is TGTGCCAGCAGCAACCAGGGATCCGGGGAGCTGTTTTTT. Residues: CASSNQGSGELFF.

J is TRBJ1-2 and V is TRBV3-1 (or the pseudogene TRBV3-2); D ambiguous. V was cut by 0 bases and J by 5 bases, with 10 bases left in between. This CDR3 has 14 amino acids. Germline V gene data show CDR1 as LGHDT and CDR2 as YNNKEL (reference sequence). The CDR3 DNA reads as TGTGCCAGCAGCCAAGATCTAACGGCTTATGGCTACACCTTC. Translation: CASSQDLTAYGYTF.

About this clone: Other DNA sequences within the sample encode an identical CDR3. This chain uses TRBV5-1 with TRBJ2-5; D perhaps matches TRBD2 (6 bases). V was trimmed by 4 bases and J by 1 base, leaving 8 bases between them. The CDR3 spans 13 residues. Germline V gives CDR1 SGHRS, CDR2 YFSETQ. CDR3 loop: CASSPGVQETQYF. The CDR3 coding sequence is TGCGCCAGCAGCCCGGGGGTCCAAGAGACCCAGTACTTC.

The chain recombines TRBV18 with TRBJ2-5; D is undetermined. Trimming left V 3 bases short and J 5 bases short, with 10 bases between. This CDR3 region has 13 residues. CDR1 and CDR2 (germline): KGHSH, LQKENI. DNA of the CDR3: TGTGCCAGCTCACCGGGAACGGTTGAGACCCAGTACTTC. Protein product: CASSPGTVETQYF.

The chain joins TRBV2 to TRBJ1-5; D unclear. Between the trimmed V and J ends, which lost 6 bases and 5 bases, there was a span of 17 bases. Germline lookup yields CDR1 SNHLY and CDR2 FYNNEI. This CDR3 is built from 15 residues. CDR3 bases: TGTGCCAGCAGCGGTATGAGGTGGGGAGATCAGCCCCAGCATTTT. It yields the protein CASSGMRWGDQPQHF.

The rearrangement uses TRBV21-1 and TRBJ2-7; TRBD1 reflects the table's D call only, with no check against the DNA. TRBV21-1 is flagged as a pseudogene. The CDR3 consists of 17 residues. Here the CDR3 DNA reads TGTGCCAGCAGCAAATGGGCCCTGGGACAGGGATCCTACGAGCAGTACTTC. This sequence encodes CASSKWALGQGSYEQYF.

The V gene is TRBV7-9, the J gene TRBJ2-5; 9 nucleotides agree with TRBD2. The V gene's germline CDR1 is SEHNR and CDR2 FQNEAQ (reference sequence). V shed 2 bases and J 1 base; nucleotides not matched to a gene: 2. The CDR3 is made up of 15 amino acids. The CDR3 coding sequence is TGTGCCAGCAGCTTAATAGCGGGGGCCCAAGAGACCCAGTACTTC. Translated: CASSLIAGAQETQYF.

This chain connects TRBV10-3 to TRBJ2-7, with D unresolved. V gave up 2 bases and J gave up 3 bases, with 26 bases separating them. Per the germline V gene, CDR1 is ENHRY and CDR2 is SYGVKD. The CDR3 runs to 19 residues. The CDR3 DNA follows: TGTGCCATCAGTGAGAGTGCCCGGATAACCGACCGTGGGGTCTACGAGCAGTACTTC. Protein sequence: CAISESARITDRGVYEQYF.

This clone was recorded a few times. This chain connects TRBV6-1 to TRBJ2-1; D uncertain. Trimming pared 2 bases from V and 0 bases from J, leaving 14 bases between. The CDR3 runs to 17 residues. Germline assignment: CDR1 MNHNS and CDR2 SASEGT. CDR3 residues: CASSEPILLSSYNEQFF. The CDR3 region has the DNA TGTGCCAGCAGTGAACCGATCCTCCTTAGCTCCTACAATGAGCAGTTCTTC.

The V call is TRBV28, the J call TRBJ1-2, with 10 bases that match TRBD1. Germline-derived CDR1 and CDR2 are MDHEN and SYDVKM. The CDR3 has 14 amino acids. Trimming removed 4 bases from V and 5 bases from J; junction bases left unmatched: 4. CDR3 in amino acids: CASSYGQGVYGYTF. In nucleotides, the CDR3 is TGTGCCAGCAGTTACGGACAGGGGGTTTATGGCTACACCTTC.

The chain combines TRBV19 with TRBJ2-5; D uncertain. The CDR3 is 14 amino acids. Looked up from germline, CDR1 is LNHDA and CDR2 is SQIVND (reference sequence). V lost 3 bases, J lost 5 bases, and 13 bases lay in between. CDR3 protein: CASSMARISETQYF. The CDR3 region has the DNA TGTGCCAGTAGTATGGCCAGGATATCGGAGACCCAGTACTTC.